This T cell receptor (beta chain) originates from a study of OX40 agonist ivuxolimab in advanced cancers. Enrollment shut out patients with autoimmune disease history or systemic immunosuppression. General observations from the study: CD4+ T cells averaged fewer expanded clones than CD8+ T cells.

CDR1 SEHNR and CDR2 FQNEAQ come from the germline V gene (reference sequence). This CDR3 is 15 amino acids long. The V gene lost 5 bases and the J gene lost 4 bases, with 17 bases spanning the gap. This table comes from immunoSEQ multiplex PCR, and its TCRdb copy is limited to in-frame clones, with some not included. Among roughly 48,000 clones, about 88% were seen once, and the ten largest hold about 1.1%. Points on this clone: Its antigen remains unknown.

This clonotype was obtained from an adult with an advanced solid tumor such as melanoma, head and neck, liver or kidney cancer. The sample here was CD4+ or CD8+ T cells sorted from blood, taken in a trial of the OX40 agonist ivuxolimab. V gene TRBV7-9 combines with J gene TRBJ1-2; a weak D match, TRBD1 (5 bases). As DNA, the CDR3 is TGTGCCAGCAGCGCCCGGGACGCGAGCCTCTATGGCTACACCTTC. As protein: CASSARDASLYGYTF.